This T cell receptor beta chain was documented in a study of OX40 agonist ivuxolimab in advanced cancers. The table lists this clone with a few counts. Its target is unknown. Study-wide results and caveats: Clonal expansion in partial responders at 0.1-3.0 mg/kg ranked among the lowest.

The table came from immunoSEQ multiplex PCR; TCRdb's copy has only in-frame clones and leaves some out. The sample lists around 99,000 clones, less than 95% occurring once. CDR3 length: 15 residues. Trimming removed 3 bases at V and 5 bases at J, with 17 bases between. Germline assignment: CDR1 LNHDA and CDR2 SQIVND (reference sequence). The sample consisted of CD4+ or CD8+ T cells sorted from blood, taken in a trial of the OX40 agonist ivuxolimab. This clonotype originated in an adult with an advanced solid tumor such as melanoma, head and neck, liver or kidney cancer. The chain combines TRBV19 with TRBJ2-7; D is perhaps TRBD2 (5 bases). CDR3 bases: TGTGCCAGTAGTATCCTCCCCGGGGATAGGGACGAGCAGTACTTC. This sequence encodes CASSILPGDRDEQYF. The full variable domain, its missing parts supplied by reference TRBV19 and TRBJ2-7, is DGGITQSPKYLFRKEGQNVTLSCEQNLNHDAMYWYRQDPGQGLRLIYYSQIVNDFQKGDIAEGYSVSREKKESFPLTVTSAQKNPTAFYLCASSILPGDRDEQYFGPGTRLTVT.